Here is one T cell receptor beta chain with its context. As yet, its antigen is unknown. CDR1 is ENHRY and CDR2 is SYGVKD in the germline V gene. Trimming pared 3 bases from V and 5 bases from J, leaving 7 bases between. CDR3 length: 13 amino acids. Profiling relied on immunoSEQ multiplex PCR, and the TCRdb table lists in-frame clones only, not all of them. Of around 5,800 clones listed, more than 85% were seen once; the top ten hold approximately 2.4%. Repeated repertoire sampling spanned the course of chemoradiotherapy. This entry belongs to a study of chemoradiotherapy in HPV16-positive cancers. Overall study context: Candidate HPV-specific T-cell clones and common TCR motifs came from functional assays in a couple of HPV16-positive patients.

Study-wide results and limits: Functional assays defining HPV-specific T cells used only two HPV16-positive patients. During treatment, candidate HPV-specific clones and E7-related motifs expanded in tumor.

The chain joins TRBV10-3 to TRBJ2-2; no clear D. The material sequenced was tumor tissue, taken from a patient who underwent chemoradiotherapy. This sequence was found in a human donor with HPV-associated anogenital cancer. CDR3 bases: TGTGCCATCAGTGATAGGGAAACCGGGGAGCTGTTTTTT. The encoded protein is CAISDRETGELFF.